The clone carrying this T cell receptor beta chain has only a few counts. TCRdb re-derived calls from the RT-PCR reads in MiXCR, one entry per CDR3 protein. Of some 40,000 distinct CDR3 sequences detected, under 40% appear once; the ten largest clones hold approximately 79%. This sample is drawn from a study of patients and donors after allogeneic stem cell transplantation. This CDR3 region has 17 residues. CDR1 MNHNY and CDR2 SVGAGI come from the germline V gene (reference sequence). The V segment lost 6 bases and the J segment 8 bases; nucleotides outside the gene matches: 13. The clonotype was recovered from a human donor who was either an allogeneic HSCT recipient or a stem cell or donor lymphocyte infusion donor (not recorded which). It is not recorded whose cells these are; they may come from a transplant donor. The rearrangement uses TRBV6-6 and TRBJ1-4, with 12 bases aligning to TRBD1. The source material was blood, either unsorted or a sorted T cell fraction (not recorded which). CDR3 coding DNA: TGTGCCAGCAGCTTTCGGGACAGGGGGCTGTTTTGGGAAAAACTGTTTTTT. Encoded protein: CASSFRDRGLFWEKLFF.